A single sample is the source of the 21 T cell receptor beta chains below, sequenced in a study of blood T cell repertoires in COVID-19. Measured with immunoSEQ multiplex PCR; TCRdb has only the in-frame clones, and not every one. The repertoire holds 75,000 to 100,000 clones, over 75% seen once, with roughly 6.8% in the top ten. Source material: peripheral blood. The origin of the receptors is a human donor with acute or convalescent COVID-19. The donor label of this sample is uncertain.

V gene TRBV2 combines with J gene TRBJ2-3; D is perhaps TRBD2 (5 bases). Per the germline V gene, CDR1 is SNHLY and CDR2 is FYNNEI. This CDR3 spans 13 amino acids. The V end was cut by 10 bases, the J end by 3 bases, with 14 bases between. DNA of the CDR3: TGTGCCACTCGGACGGGGATGACAGATACGCAGTATTTT. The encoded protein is CATRTGMTDTQYF.

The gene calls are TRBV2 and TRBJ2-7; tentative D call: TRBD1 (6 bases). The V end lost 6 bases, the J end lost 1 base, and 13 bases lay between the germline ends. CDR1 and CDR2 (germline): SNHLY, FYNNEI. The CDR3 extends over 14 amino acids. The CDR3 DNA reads TGTGCCAGCAGACCTGACAGGTTTTCCTACGAGCAGTACTTC. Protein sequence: CASRPDRFSYEQYF. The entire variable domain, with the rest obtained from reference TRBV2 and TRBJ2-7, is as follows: EPEVTQTPSHQVTQMGQEVILRCVPISNHLYFYWYRQILGQKVEFLVSFYNNEISEKSEIFDDQFSVERPDGSNFTLKIRSTKLEDSAMYFCASRPDRFSYEQYFGPGTRLTVT.

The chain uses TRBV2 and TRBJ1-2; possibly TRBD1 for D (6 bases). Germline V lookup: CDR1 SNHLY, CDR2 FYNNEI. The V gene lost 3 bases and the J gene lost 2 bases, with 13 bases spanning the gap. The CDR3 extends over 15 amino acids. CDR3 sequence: CASSDETGDNYGYTF. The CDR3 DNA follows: TGTGCCAGCAGTGACGAGACAGGTGACAACTATGGCTACACCTTC.

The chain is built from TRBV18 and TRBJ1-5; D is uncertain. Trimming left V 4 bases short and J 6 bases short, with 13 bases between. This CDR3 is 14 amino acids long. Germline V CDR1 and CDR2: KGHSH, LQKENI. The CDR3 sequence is CASSLSELSQPQHF. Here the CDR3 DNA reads TGTGCCAGCTCACTATCGGAGCTCAGTCAGCCCCAGCATTTT.

The CDR3 reads CASSPPSALYGYTF. The CDR3 nucleotides are TGTGCCAGCAGTCCCCCTTCAGCGCTCTATGGCTACACCTTC. The rearrangement joins TRBV6-5 to TRBJ1-2; D is ambiguous. The germline V and J ends were trimmed by 5 bases and 4 bases, with 14 bases remaining between them. CDR1 is MNHEY, CDR2 SVGAGI, per germline. CDR3 size: 14 residues.

The CDR3 loop reads CASRAARTATNEKLFF. CDR3 coding DNA: TGCGCCAGCAGGGCCGCGCGGACTGCAACTAATGAAAAACTGTTTTTT. This rearrangement joins TRBV4-1 to TRBJ1-4; D not certain. The CDR3 extends over 16 amino acids. Trimming cost V 6 bases and J 0 bases, with 14 bases left between them. The germline CDR1 and CDR2 sequences are MGHRA and YSYEKL.

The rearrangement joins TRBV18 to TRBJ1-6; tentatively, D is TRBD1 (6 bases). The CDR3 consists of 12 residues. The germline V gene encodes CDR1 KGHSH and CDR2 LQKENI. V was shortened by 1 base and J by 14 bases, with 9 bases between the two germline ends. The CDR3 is CASSPQTGSLHF. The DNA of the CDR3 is TGTGCCAGCTCACCACAGACAGGTTCCCTCCACTTT.

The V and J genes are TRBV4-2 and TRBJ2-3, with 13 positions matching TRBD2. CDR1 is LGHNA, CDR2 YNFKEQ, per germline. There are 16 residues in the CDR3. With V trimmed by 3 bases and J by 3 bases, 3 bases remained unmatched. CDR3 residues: CASSHLGLAGTDTQYF. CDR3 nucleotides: TGTGCCAGCAGCCACCTGGGACTAGCGGGGACAGATACGCAGTATTTT.

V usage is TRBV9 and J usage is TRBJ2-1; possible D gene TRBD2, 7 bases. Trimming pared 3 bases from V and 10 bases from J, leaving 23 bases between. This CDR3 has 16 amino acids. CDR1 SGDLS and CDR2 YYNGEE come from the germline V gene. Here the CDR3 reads CASSAQSFRTAGEQFF. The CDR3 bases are TGTGCCAGCAGCGCCCAGTCATTCCGGACAGCGGGGGAGCAGTTCTTC.

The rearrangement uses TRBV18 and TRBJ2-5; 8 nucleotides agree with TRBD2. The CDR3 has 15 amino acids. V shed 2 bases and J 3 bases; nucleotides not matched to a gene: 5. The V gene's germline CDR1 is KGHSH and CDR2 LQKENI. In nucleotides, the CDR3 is TGTGCCAGCTCACCATCCAGCGGGGGAGAAGAGACCCAGTACTTC. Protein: CASSPSSGGEETQYF. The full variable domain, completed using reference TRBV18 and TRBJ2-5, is NAGVMQNPRHLVRRRGQEARLRCSPMKGHSHVYWYRQLPEEGLKFMVYLQKENIIDESGMPKERFSAEFPKEGPSILRIQQVVRGDSAAYFCASSPSSGGEETQYFGPGTRLLVL.

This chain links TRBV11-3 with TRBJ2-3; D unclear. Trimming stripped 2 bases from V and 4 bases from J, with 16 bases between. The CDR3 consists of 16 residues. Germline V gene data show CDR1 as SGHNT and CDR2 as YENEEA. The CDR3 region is CASSLYGSSNADTQYF. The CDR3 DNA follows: TGTGCCAGCAGCTTATATGGCTCCAGTAACGCAGATACGCAGTATTTT. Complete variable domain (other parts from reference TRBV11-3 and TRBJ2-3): EAGVVQSPRYKIIEKKQPVAFWCNPISGHNTLYWYLQNLGQGPELLIRYENEEAVDDSQLPKDRFSAERLKGVDSTLKIQPAELGDSAVYLCASSLYGSSNADTQYFGPGTRLTVL.

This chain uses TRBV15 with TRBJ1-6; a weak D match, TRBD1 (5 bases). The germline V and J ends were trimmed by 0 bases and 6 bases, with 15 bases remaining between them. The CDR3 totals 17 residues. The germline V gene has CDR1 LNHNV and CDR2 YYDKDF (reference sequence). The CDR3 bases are TGTGCCACCAGCAGAGATCAGGGCAGGGTCGCTAATTCACCCCTCCACTTT. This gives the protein CATSRDQGRVANSPLHF. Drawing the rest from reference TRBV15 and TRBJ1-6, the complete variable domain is DAMVIQNPRYQVTQFGKPVTLSCSQTLNHNVMYWYQQKSSQAPKLLFHYYDKDFNNEADTPDNFQSRRPNTSFCFLDIRSPGLGDTAMYLCATSRDQGRVANSPLHFGNGTRLTVT.

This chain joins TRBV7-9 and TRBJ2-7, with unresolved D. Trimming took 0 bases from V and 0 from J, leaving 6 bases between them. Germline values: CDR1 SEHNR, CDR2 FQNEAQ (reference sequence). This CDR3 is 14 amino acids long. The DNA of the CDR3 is TGTGCCAGCAGCTTAGCACAGAGCTCCTACGAGCAGTACTTC. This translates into CASSLAQSSYEQYF.

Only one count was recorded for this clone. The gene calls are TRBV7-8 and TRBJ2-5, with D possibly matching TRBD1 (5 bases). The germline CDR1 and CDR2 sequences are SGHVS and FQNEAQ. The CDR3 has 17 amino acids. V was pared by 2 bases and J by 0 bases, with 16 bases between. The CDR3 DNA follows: TGTGCCAGCAGCTTATCCCCCAGACAGACGTACCAAGAGACCCAGTACTTC. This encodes CASSLSPRQTYQETQYF.

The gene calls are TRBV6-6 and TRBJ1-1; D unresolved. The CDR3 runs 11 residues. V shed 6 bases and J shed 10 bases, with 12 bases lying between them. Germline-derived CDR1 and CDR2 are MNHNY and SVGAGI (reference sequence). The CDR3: CASSLDFGAFF. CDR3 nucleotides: TGTGCCAGCAGCCTGGACTTTGGAGCTTTCTTT.

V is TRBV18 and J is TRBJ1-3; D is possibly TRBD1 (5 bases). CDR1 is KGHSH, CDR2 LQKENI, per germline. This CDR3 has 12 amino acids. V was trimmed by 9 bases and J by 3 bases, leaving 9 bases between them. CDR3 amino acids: CASVGDGNTIYF. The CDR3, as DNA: TGTGCCAGTGTAGGGGATGGAAACACCATATATTTT.

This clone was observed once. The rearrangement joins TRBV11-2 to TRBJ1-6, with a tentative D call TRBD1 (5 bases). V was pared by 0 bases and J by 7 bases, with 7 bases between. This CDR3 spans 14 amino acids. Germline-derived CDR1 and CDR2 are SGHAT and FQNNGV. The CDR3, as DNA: TGTGCCAGCAGCTTAGAGGGGGGAAATTCACCCCTCCACTTT. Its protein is CASSLEGGNSPLHF.

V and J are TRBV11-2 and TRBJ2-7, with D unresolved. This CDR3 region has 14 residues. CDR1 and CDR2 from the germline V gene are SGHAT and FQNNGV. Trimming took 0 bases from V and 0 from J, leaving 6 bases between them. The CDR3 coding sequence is TGTGCCAGCAGCTTAGATAGTCCCTCCTACGAGCAGTACTTC. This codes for CASSLDSPSYEQYF.

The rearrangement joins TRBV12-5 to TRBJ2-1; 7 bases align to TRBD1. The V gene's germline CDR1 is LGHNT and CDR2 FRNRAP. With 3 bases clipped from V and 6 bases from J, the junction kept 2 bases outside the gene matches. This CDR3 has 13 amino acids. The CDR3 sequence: CASGFAGGNEQFF. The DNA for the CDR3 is TGTGCTAGTGGTTTCGCAGGGGGCAATGAGCAGTTCTTC.

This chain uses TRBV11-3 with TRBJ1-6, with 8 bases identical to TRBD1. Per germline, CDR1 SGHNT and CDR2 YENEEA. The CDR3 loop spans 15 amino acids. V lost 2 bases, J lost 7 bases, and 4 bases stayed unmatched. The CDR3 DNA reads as TGTGCCAGCAGCTTAACTGGGACAGGAAATTCACCCCTCCACTTT. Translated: CASSLTGTGNSPLHF. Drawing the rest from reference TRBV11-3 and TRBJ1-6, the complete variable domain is EAGVVQSPRYKIIEKKQPVAFWCNPISGHNTLYWYLQNLGQGPELLIRYENEEAVDDSQLPKDRFSAERLKGVDSTLKIQPAELGDSAVYLCASSLTGTGNSPLHFGNGTRLTVT.

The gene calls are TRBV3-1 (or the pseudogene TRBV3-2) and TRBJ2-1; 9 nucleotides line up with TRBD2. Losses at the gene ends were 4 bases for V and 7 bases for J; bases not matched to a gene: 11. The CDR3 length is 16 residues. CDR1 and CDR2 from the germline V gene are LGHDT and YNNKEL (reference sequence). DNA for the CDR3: TGTGCCAGCAGCCCTCGGCGCGGGGGGGGGTATAATGAGCAGTTCTTC. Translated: CASSPRRGGGYNEQFF.